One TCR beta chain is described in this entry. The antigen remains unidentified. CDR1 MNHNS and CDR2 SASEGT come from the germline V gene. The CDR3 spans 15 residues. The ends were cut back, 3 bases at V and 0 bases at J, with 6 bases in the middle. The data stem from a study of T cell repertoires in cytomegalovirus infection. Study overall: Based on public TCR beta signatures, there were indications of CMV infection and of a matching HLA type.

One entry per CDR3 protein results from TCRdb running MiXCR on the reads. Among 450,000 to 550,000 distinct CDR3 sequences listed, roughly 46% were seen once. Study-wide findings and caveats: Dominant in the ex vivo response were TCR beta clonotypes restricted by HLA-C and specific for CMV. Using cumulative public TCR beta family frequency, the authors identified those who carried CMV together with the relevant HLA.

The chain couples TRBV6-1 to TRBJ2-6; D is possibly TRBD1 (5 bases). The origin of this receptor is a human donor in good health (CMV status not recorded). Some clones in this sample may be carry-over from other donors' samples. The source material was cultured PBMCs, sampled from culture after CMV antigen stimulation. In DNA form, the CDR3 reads TGTGCCAGCAGTGATGGGGCCTCTGGGGCCAACGTCCTGACTTTC. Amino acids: CASSDGASGANVLTF.